A selection of T cell receptor beta chains follows, all from one sample in a study of T cells in Graves' hyperthyroidism and ophthalmopathy. One entry per CDR3 protein results from TCRdb running MiXCR on the multiplex PCR reads. The profile shows some 360,000 distinct CDR3 sequences, about 15% of them singletons. Sequencing used blood. The receptors here all came from a woman in her fifties or sixties with Graves' hyperthyroidism. CDR3s include the opening cysteine and the closing phenylalanine or tryptophan. Each record gives: D gene, clone size, V gene, J gene, CDR3 DNA, CDR3 protein. The D gene is left open where the match is weak. Clone size is given for some rows only: seen once, a few or many times, or a class if the clone is expanded.

>-|many|TRBV5-1|TRBJ1-4
TGCGCCAGCAGCTTGGGGGAAGCCGAAAAACTGTTTTTT
CASSLGEAEKLFF
>-|-|TRBV18|TRBJ1-5
TGTGCCAGCTCACCTCGGCAGGGAGAGGGTAATCGGCCCCAGCATTTT
CASSPRQGEGNRPQHF
>-|few|TRBV5-1|TRBJ2-3
TGCGCCAGCAGCGGGAGGACAACCACAGATACGCAGTATTTT
CASSGRTTTDTQYF
>TRBD1|-|TRBV6-4|TRBJ2-1
TGTGCCAGCAGTAGGGACAGGTTAGTCCATGAGCAGTTCTTC
CASSRDRLVHEQFF
>-|many|TRBV24-1|TRBJ1-2
TGTGCCACCAGTGAGGAGGGGAAGGCTGGCTACACCTTC
CATSEEGKAGYTF
>-|few|TRBV20-1|TRBJ1-1
TGCAGTGCTAGACTTTCCCCACCTAACACTGAAGCTTTCTTT
CSARLSPPNTEAFF
>TRBD2|few|TRBV20-1|TRBJ2-7
TGCAGTGCTAAAGGGACTAGCGGGGACTACGAGCAGTACTTC
CSAKGTSGDYEQYF
>TRBD2|-|TRBV30|TRBJ2-3
TGTGCCTGGAGTGTGGGGACTAGCGGAGATACGCAGTATTTT
CAWSVGTSGDTQYF
>-|many|TRBV28|TRBJ1-1
TGTGCCAGCAGTCCATGGGGGCGCGGGGACACTGAAGCTTTCTTT
CASSPWGRGDTEAFF
>-|many|TRBV12-3/TRBV12-4|TRBJ2-7
TGTGCCAGCAGTACAGGACAGAACGAGCAGTACTTC
CASSTGQNEQYF
>-|-|TRBV19|TRBJ1-6
TGTGCCAGTAGCAGGAACTCGGGGTCCTATAATTCACCCCTCCACTTT
CASSRNSGSYNSPLHF
>-|few|TRBV20-1|TRBJ1-5
TGCAGTGCCCCTTTTGGAGATAGCAATCAGCCCCAGCATTTT
CSAPFGDSNQPQHF
>-|many|TRBV11-3|TRBJ2-3
TGTGCCAGCAGCTCAGAGCCAGATACGCAGTATTTT
CASSSEPDTQYF
>TRBD2|many|TRBV20-1|TRBJ2-1
TGCAGTGGAGGGACTAGCGGGAGCTCGAATGAGCAGTTCTTC
CSGGTSGSSNEQFF
>-|many|TRBV12-3/TRBV12-4|TRBJ1-2
TGTGCCAGCAGTGGAGAATCTTCGAACTATGGCTACACCTTC
CASSGESSNYGYTF
>-|many|TRBV6-1|TRBJ2-5
TGTGCCAGCAGCCCTTCTCTAGCGAATAGAGAGACCCAGTACTTC
CASSPSLANRETQYF
>TRBD1|many|TRBV10-3|TRBJ2-5
TGTGCCATTGGGACAGGGCTAACGGAGACCCAGTACTTC
CAIGTGLTETQYF
>-|many|TRBV15|TRBJ1-5
TGTGCCACCAGCAGAGTGTGGAATCAGCCCCAGCATTTT
CATSRVWNQPQHF
>TRBD1|many|TRBV20-1|TRBJ1-1
TGCAGTGTCTCCGGGACAGGGAGAACTGAAGCTTTCTTT
CSVSGTGRTEAFF
>TRBD2|many|TRBV10-3|TRBJ2-3
TGTGCCATCAGTGAAAGGACTAGCGGTCCCTTCCTCACAGATACGCAGTATTTT
CAISERTSGPFLTDTQYF
>-|many|TRBV11-3|TRBJ2-7
TGTGCCAGCAGCTTAGACCAGGGGCCGGTAGTCTACGAGCAGTACTTC
CASSLDQGPVVYEQYF
>TRBD2|many|TRBV11-2|TRBJ2-7
TGTGCCAGCAGCTTACGGACTAGCGGATACGAGCAGTACTTC
CASSLRTSGYEQYF
>TRBD1|once|TRBV7-3|TRBJ1-2
TGTGCCAGCAGCTTAACCGGGACAGCCTTCTATGGCTACACCTTC
CASSLTGTAFYGYTF
>TRBD2|many|TRBV7-9|TRBJ2-7
TGTGCCAGCAGCTTAGTCACTAGCGGGAGTTACGAGCAGTACTTC
CASSLVTSGSYEQYF
>-|many|TRBV11-2|TRBJ2-1
TGTGCCAGCAGCTTAGATCAGAGCACCTACAATGAGCAGTTCTTC
CASSLDQSTYNEQFF
>-|many|TRBV11-2|TRBJ1-4
TGTGCCAGCTACGGTGGGGAAAAACTGTTTTTT
CASYGGEKLFF
>-|-|TRBV4-1|TRBJ1-5
TGCGCCAGCAGCGGTGTTGGTAGCAATCAGCCCCAGCATTTT
CASSGVGSNQPQHF
>-|many|TRBV27|TRBJ2-3
TGTGCCATCCTAGGGGCCGGCGGGGCGCAGTATTTT
CAILGAGGAQYF
>-|few|TRBV18|TRBJ1-1
TGTGCCAGCTCACGGGGCGTGGACACTGAAGCTTTCTTT
CASSRGVDTEAFF
>-|many|TRBV28|TRBJ1-2
TGTGCCAGCAGTTTACACGGCCTCTATGGCTACACCTTC
CASSLHGLYGYTF
>TRBD2|many|TRBV2|TRBJ2-1
TGTGCCGGGTCAGCGCCGGGGGGAGGGTACAATGAGCAGTTCTTC
CAGSAPGGGYNEQFF
>TRBD2|many|TRBV7-2|TRBJ2-3
TGTGCCAGCAGCTTAACGGCGGGAGCGGCAGATACGCAGTATTTT
CASSLTAGAADTQYF
>TRBD2|once|TRBV7-9|TRBJ2-7
TGTGCCAGCTCTGCGGGGGGGTTAGCCTCCTACGAGCAGTACTTC
CASSAGGLASYEQYF
>-|-|TRBV3-1|TRBJ1-4
TGTGCCAGCAGAGAGGACCGGGCACGGGGGGAAAAACTGTTTTTT
CASREDRARGEKLFF
>-|many|TRBV29-1|TRBJ2-1
TGCAGCGGAATAGAGCGTAACAACAATGAGCAGTTCTTC
CSGIERNNNEQFF
>TRBD1|few|TRBV28|TRBJ1-2
TGTGCCAGCACCGACGGACAGGGGAATGGCTACACCTTC
CASTDGQGNGYTF
>-|-|TRBV5-1|TRBJ2-6
TGCGCCAGCAGCCCCACGGGTGCGGTATTCTCTGGGGCCAACGTCCTGACTTTC
CASSPTGAVFSGANVLTF
>-|many|TRBV12-3/TRBV12-4|TRBJ2-1
TGTGCCAGCAGCCCCTCGACTAGGAACTACAATGAGCAGTTCTTC
CASSPSTRNYNEQFF
>TRBD1|many|TRBV12-3/TRBV12-4|TRBJ1-1
TGTGCCAGCAGTTCCGGGACAGCGAACACTGAAGCTTTCTTT
CASSSGTANTEAFF
>TRBD2|many|TRBV28|TRBJ2-5
TGTGCCAGCAGTTCTTCCTCCGGGACAGGGGGGACTAGCGGGAGGGCCGAACCTCAAGAGACCCAGTACTTC
CASSSSSGTGGTSGRAEPQETQYF
>TRBD1|many|TRBV2|TRBJ1-5
TGTGCCAGCCAGGACAGGACTAGCAATCAGCCCCAGCATTTT
CASQDRTSNQPQHF